This record looks at one T cell receptor beta chain sequence and its context. Its matching antigen is unknown. The record originates from a study of T cell responses to AZD1222 COVID-19 vaccine. Findings and caveats of the study: Close to half of all spike-specific TCRs reportedly target regions of the variants that are unmutated. Donors were chiefly white British, with a greater number of females, and clonal diversity was perhaps underestimated. It was only a handful of AZD1222 recipients who were seropositive at baseline. Researchers took repertoire samples only after the peak T cell response had come.

Clones were read by immunoSEQ multiplex PCR, and TCRdb kept only the in-frame ones, dropping some. Among approximately 100,000 clones listed, approximately 88% were seen once. This CDR3 is 15 amino acids long. CDR1 is MDHEN, CDR2 SYDVKM, per germline. Trimming took 2 bases from V and 4 from J, leaving 14 bases between them. This clonotype was sampled from an adult in good health. The chain joins TRBV28 to TRBJ1-2; no clear D. The specimen comprised peripheral blood, sampled on day 0 of MenACWY control vaccination. The DNA of the CDR3 is TGTGCCAGCAGTTTACCCCGTAGGGAAGGCTATGGCTACACCTTC. The encoded protein is CASSLPRREGYGYTF.